This T cell receptor (beta chain) was documented in a study of control samples from healthy donors and cancer patients. CDR1 LNHDA and CDR2 SQIVND come from the germline V gene (reference sequence). The CDR3 covers 16 residues. Trimming shortened V by 4 bases and J by 3 bases, and 16 bases separated the two germline ends. Repertoires were generated with immunoSEQ multiplex PCR, while TCRdb's copy carries only in-frame clones and drops some. The sample lists 130,000 or so clones; around nine tenths were seen once. The sequenced material came from blood. This sequence was found in a man between 45 and 60 years old in good health. The rearrangement uses TRBV19 and TRBJ1-5; the D gene is possibly TRBD1 (5 bases). The CDR3 nucleotides are TGTGCCAGTAGTACGGACGACAGCTTGGTCAATCAGCCCCAGCATTTT. This encodes CASSTDDSLVNQPQHF.